This T cell receptor beta chain was recorded in a study of response to subunit inactivated influenza vaccine. V gave up 1 base and J gave up 1 base, with 11 bases separating them. The germline gives CDR1 DFQATT, CDR2 SNEGSKA (reference sequence). The CDR3 is made up of 14 amino acids. TCRdb analysed the RT-PCR reads with MiXCR anew, one entry per CDR3 protein. Among just over 300,000 distinct CDR3 sequences listed, roughly 22% were seen once. Notes on the study in general: Seasonal influenza vaccination, on each occasion, was suggested by the authors to recruit few new T cells.

In the case of this clonotype: The antigen remains unidentified.

This clonotype originated in a man aged 50 to 69 who received an inactivated influenza vaccine. Sequencing used PBMCs from blood, obtained about 20 months after vaccination. V usage is TRBV20-1 and J usage is TRBJ2-7; D call uncertain. The CDR3 DNA reads as TGCAGTGCTAGAGGAGTCAGGCAGTCCTACGAGCAGTACTTC. This gives the protein CSARGVRQSYEQYF.